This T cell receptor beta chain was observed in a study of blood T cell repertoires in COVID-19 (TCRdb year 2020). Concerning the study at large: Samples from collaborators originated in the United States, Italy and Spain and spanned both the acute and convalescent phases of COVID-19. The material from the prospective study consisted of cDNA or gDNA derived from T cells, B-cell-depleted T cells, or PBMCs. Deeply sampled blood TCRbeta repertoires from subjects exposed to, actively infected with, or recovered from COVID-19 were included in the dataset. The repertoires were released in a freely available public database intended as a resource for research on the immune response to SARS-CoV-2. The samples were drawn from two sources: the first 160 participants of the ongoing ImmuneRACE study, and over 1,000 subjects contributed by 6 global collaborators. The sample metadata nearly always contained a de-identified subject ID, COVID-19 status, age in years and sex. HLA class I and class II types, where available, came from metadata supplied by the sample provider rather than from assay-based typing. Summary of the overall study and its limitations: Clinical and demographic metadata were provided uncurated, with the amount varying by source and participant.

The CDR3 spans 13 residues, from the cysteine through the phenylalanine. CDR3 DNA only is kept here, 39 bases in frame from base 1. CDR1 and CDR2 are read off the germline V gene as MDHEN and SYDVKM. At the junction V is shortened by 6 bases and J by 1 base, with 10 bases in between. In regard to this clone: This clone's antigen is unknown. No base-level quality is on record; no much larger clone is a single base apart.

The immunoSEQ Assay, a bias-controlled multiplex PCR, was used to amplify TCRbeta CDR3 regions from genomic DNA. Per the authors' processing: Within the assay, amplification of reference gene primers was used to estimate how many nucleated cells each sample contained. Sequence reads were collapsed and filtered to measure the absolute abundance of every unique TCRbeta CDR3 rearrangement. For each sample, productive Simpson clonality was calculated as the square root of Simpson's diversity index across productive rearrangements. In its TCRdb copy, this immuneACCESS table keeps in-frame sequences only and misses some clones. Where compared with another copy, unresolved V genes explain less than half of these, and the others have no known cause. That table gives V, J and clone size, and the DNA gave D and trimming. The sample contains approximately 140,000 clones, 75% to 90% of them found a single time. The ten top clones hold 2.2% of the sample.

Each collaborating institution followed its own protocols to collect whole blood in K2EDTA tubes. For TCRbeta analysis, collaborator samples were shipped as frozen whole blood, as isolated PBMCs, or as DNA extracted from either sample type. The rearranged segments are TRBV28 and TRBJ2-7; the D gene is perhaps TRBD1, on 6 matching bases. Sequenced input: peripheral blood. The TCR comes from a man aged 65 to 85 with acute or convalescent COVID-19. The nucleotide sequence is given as TGTGCCAGCAGGCGACAGGTGTCCTACGAGCAGTACTTC. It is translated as CASRRQVSYEQYF. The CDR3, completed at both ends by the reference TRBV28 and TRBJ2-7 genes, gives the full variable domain DVKVTQSSRYLVKRTGEKVFLECVQDMDHENMFWYRQDPGLGLRLIYFSYDVKMKEKGDIPEGYSVSREKKERFSLILESASTNQTSMYLCASRRQVSYEQYFGPGTRLTVT.